The 5 T cell receptor beta chains below were found in one sample sequenced in a study of T-cell memory formation after mild COVID-19. TCRdb processed the 5' RACE reads anew with MiXCR; each CDR3 protein has one entry. The sample carries more than 200,000 distinct CDR3 sequences, about a sixth recorded once. What was sequenced was PBMCs or a T cell subset sorted from them (not recorded which). Receptor source: a man aged 18 to 35 who had mild COVID-19 (a few samples of this study predate the infection). Cell type and time point are not known.

The V and J genes are TRBV7-2 and TRBJ2-2; the match to TRBD1 covers 8 bases. CDR3 length: 16 residues. V was clipped by 5 bases and J by 5 bases; unmatched bases: 10. The germline gives CDR1 SGHTA, CDR2 FQGNSA. The CDR3 protein is CASSRPGQEYTGELFF. The CDR3 nucleotides are TGTGCCAGCAGCCGACCGGGACAGGAGTATACCGGGGAGCTGTTTTTT.

The chain recombines TRBV21-1 with TRBJ1-2. TRBV21-1 is termed a pseudogene. This CDR3 spans 8 amino acids. The CDR3 spells CASSMGTF. Written as DNA, the CDR3 is TGTGCCAGCTCTATGGGCACCTTC.

The chain uses TRBV5-1 and TRBJ2-1; D remains unclear. Trimming pared 0 bases from V and 6 bases from J, leaving 7 bases between. Germline CDR1 and CDR2: SGHRS and YFSETQ. The CDR3 extends over 13 amino acids. The CDR3 here is CASSLDWSNEQFF. The CDR3 nucleotides are TGCGCCAGCAGCTTGGACTGGTCCAATGAGCAGTTCTTC.

This clonotype was seen a few times. This chain joins TRBV27 and TRBJ2-7; possible D gene TRBD1, 5 bases. Per the germline V gene, CDR1 is MNHEY and CDR2 is SMNVEV (reference sequence). CDR3 size: 13 residues. V dropped 8 bases and J dropped 2 bases, with 13 bases sitting between them. This CDR3 reads CASGSTVPYEQYF. CDR3 nucleotide sequence: TGTGCCAGCGGGTCGACAGTACCCTACGAGCAGTACTTC.

This clonotype was counted a few times. The CDR3 sequence: CASSVSGFATNEKLFF. CDR3 nucleotides: TGCGCCAGCAGCGTATCAGGATTTGCAACTAATGAAAAACTGTTTTTT. V usage is TRBV5-1 and J usage is TRBJ1-4; D gene unclear. The CDR3 spans 16 residues. The germline CDR1 and CDR2 sequences are SGHRS and YFSETQ. The germline V and J ends were trimmed by 4 bases and 0 bases, with 13 bases remaining between them.